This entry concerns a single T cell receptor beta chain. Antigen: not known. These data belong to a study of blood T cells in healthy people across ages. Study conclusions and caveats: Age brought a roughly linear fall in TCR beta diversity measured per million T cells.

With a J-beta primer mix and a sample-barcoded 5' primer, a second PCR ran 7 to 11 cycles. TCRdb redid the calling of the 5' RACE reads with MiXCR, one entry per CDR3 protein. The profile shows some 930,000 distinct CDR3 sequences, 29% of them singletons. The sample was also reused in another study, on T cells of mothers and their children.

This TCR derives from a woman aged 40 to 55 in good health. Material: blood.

As DNA, the CDR3 is TGTGCCAGCAGCCTACGAAACGGGCGCGGTTCTGAGGAGCAGTACTTC. As protein: CASSLRNGRGSEEQYF. The V and J genes are TRBV3-1 and TRBJ2-7; D is unclear. Per germline, CDR1 LGHDT and CDR2 YNNKEL (reference sequence). This CDR3 region has 16 residues. V was clipped by 4 bases and J by 7 bases, with 23 bases between them.